This TCR beta chain was recorded in a study of cytomegalovirus exposure and HLA in healthy donors (dated by TCRdb to 2016 to 2017). Regarding the research as a whole: An earlier analysis of under 600 of the donors reported 250 to 300 Gb of sequence data and roughly 100 million unique TCR beta sequences from about 179 million T cells. On average, 235,054 unique TCR beta nucleotide sequences were sequenced per donor among about 400 genotyped donors of the cohort, with 15% to 20% of those sequences being non-productive. An earlier analysis of about 620 of the donors applied high-throughput TCR beta sequencing to assess whether each TCR beta V gene segment acted as functional or pseudogenic. Donor age, sex, ethnicity and CMV serostatus were compiled together with the repertoire data. The aim of the study was to test whether cataloging public T cell receptors could identify signatures of past pathogen exposure. Genome-wide SNP genotypes for about 55% of the 666 donors were used in a later genetic analysis, which treated that subset as a discovery cohort. HLA typing included class I and class II loci at four-digit resolution. The T cell repertoires of about 700 subjects were profiled by immunosequencing and related to cytomegalovirus serostatus. The later analysis used no new phenotypic data to find candidate immune exposures, relying instead on TCR beta sequences and their occurrence across donors. Four or five DR-DQ haplotypes were handled as single units for association and clustering because linkage in the cohort was strong. An early release that covered fewer than 750 HLA-typed donors contained approximately 300 gigabases of sequencing data and approximately 85 million unique TCR sequences. High-throughput TCR immunosequencing, statistical association of individual TCRs with disease status, and machine learning were combined to predict cytomegalovirus infection status. Every repertoire in the discovery cohort had been generated on one and the same sequencing platform. Of the roughly 390 genotyped donors, about 80% fell in the genetic ancestry cluster associated with self-reported Caucasian donors. The number of typed donors differed by locus: about 620-640 for A, B, C, DRB1 and DQB1; 522 for DQA1; approximately 600 for DPA1; and 400 to 480 for DPB1. Besides the first cohort of around 700 subjects, a separate validation cohort made up of over a hundred different subjects was used. In a later analysis, previously published TCR beta repertoires from 666 donors were re-analyzed and high-resolution HLA genotyping was added so that TCR occurrence patterns could be studied. Results and caveats for the whole study, not just this receptor: A later analysis found that TCR association rates varied across HLA loci, with DRB1 alleles showing the most associated TCRs and HLA-C alleles the fewest. According to a later genetic analysis, donors in an Asian-associated ancestry cluster had fewer N-insertions in productive TCRs than the approximately 610-donor mean. A total of 150 to 200 TCR beta chains were listed by the study as associated with cytomegalovirus. Because some donors lacked HLA typing at each locus, the association tests relied only on the typed subset. Some IMGT-functional V segments, including TRBV6-2 and TRBV6-3, could not be distinguished by the 87-base-pair reads and were therefore excluded. Most TCR sequences were observed very rarely across donors, whereas some public TCRs were present in many individuals. Only TCR beta chains were sequenced in this cohort, and the absence of alpha or paired-chain data limited detectable features. Correlated functional status among segregating V segments might be attributable to linkage disequilibrium, but an unknown experimental factor could not be ruled out. CMV serostatus was the only immune exposure information available for the cohort. Strong co-occurrence of HLA alleles, especially DR and DQ, made assigning TCR associations to individual alleles difficult. Sequencing depth was assumed to be roughly uniform across donors in the presence/absence analyses, though that assumption may not hold. An association between a missense DCLRE1C variant and V-gene and J-gene trimming of TCR beta chains was found in a later genetic analysis and replicated in an independent cohort. An earlier analysis of approximately 590 of the donors showed that most TCR beta V segments appeared in productive rearrangements either about 90% or about 30% of the time, which broadly matched IMGT annotations. In a later analysis, HLA-associated TCR beta chains showed more clonal expansion and lower generation probabilities than non-associated chains that were equally common. A further reported finding was that TCR beta sequences accurately predicted the HLA-A and HLA-B alleles for most subjects in the first cohort. Cytomegalovirus status was reported to be diagnosed by the classifier with high specificity and sensitivity in both the original and validation cohorts. The authors suggested that the approach could potentially be extended to other disease states and immunological phenotypes. In a later analysis, most CMV-associated TCR beta chains were found to appear HLA-restricted, with HLA associations seemingly driven largely by CMV exposure. In vitro tests confirmed that a few of the cytomegalovirus-associated TCR beta chains recognize cytomegalovirus antigens. Several of the top co-occurrence clusters appeared to be linked to parvovirus B19, influenza, CMV and Epstein-Barr virus, according to a later analysis. At a false discovery rate of 0.05, a later analysis linked 16,951 TCR beta sequences to specific HLA alleles. Approximately 18 rarely observed V segments, including chromosome 9 orphons, were excluded from the earlier analysis of approximately 600 of the donors because counts were too low. A group of highly shared sequence variants was considered likely to be a technical artifact of the sequencing pipeline.

The CDR3 goes from the cysteine to the phenylalanine over 14 residues. Only the CDR3 DNA is retained, 42 bases long and in frame from the first base. The V end gives up 4 bases and the J end 6 bases, leaving 5 bases in the junction not matched to a gene. Taken from the germline V gene, the CDR1 and CDR2 loops are MNHNS and SASEGT. In regard to this clone: The antigen it binds to is not known. No quality values exist for individual bases; no much larger clone is one base distant.

The receptor library was made with the immunoSEQ multiplex PCR assay. For the multiplex PCR, a mixture combining 60 forward primers for TCR Vbeta segments and 13 reverse primers for TCR Jbeta segments was used. A multiplex PCR assay on genomic DNA amplified the CDR3 region of rearranged TCR beta genes. Amplified TCR beta libraries were sequenced as 87-base-pair reads on the Illumina HiSeq System. As for the authors' bioinformatics: A later analysis counted 65 million to 90 million unique TCR beta chains across the 550 to 750 repertoires, and 9.5 million to 11 million of these chains were shared by at least two donors. To remove PCR and sequencing errors, raw reads were error-corrected and collapsed into unique sequences using a nearest-neighbor algorithm that merged closely related sequences. V, D and J gene segments were assigned by aligning CDR3 sequences to IMGT reference sequences. For a sequence to be retained, a match of at least six nucleotides to both a V gene segment and a J gene segment was required. A rearrangement was called productive if the CDR3 had no stop codons and remained in frame with V and J, and every other rearrangement was called non-productive. CDR3 was defined according to IMGT convention as the region running from the second conserved V-encoded cysteine to the conserved J-encoded phenylalanine. Sequences without an unambiguous match to a single V gene segment were excluded from the earlier analysis of several hundred of the donors. In an earlier analysis of approximately 610 of the donors, V segments were called functional above 56.7% productive rearrangements and were called segregating when the between-donor standard deviation exceeded 5%. A statistical classification framework was built for diagnosing cytomegalovirus status from the catalog of TCR beta chain sequences. In a later analysis, V and J genes were assigned by comparing TCR nucleotide sequences against IMGT/GENE-DB human TR gene sequences. The TCRdist pipeline was used in a later analysis to assign CDR3 sequences and most-parsimonious VDJ recombination scenarios. A later analysis defined each TCR beta chain by its CDR3 amino acid sequence plus V-gene family, and excluded reads lacking a unique V-gene family. As a way to deal with suspected cross-contamination and a sequencing artifact, a later analysis dropped 450 to 600 nucleotide sequences that were highly shared and had low generation probability. A later analysis calculated a clonal expansion index for each public chain from normalized within-repertoire ranks of inferred template counts. In a later analysis, generation probabilities were computed using a VDJ recombination model fitted to out-of-frame rearrangements, and the results were checked against IGoR. Hypergeometric tests were used in a later analysis to score TCR-TCR, TCR-HLA and TCR-CMV co-occurrence, with a repertoire-size bias correction applied to the TCR pairs. In a later analysis, false discovery rates were estimated by permuting HLA or CMV assignments 20 times. In a later analysis, co-occurring TCRs were grouped using DBSCAN, and TCRdist sequence similarity was added for clustering within HLA-allele-positive subsets. For co-occurrence clustering, repertoires with fewer than 30,000 or more than 120,000 public chains were excluded, along with roughly 5 repertoires with anomalous nucleotide sharing. Here the immuneACCESS table is served through TCRdb, limited to in-frame sequences with V and J called. Missing clones are a known gap in these copies; in checked studies unresolved V genes cover under half, and the rest lacks a known reason. That table supplies the V and J calls and clone size; D and trimming were determined from the DNA. The sample table lists about 110,000 clones, more than 60% of them with a count of one. The ten most abundant clones make up around 2.1% of the sample.

The cohort was made up of about 670 healthy bone marrow donors. Cohort members were all nominally healthy when sampled, although unrecorded immune exposures were likely present. The donor was CMV seronegative and was included in the group of hundreds of seronegative cohort members. Every donor gave a peripheral blood sample, and the peripheral blood mononuclear cells from that sample were used for TCR beta sequencing. Genomic DNA was extracted from the blood cell samples with the Qiagen DNeasy Blood Extraction Kit. The clonotype was recovered from a man aged 25 to 45 in good health and CMV-seronegative. What was sequenced was PBMCs. The sequence links TRBV6-1 to TRBJ1-5; 8 central bases correspond to TRBD1. The CDR3 protein is CASSAQGVSQPQHF. The nucleotides read TGTGCCAGCAGTGCACAGGGGGTTTCTCAGCCCCAGCATTTT.